The text below deals with one TCR beta chain. These data belong to a study of blood T cell repertoires in COVID-19. At the level of the study: Both acute and convalescent COVID-19 samples were obtained from the United States, Italy and Spain.

The trim removed 4 bases at V and 11 bases at J, leaving 5 bases unmatched. The CDR3 totals 13 residues. Germline V gives CDR1 SGHDN, CDR2 FVKESK. TCRdb's copy holds only in-frame clones and misses some; the assay was immunoSEQ multiplex PCR. The sample records about 370,000 clones, 70% to 90% being singletons. Sequencing input: peripheral blood. This clonotype was obtained from a woman aged 30 to 39 with COVID-19, enrolled during active disease. This chain joins TRBV14 and TRBJ2-1; 10 bases are a match to TRBD2. CDR3 sequence (DNA): TGTGCCAGCAGCCCGGGACTAGCGAGCCAGCAGTTCTTC. This translates into CASSPGLASQQFF.